Below are 23 T cell receptor beta chains sequenced from a single sample in a study of blood T cells in healthy people across ages. A second PCR, run for 7 to 11 cycles, used a sample-barcoded 5' primer plus a J-beta primer mix. TCRdb passed the 5' RACE reads through MiXCR, listing each CDR3 protein once. This sample has some 1.5 million distinct CDR3 sequences, with under 30% found just once. Source material: blood. These receptors were obtained from a woman in her twenties or thirties in good health.

This clonotype was seen only a few times. J is TRBJ2-7 and V is TRBV9; 9 bases map to TRBD2. CDR1 and CDR2 (germline): SGDLS, YYNGEE. CDR3 length: 15 residues. Trimming removed 4 bases from V and 4 bases from J; junction bases left unmatched: 9. CDR3: CASSPLSGSRYEQYF. The CDR3 DNA is TGTGCCAGCAGCCCTCTTAGCGGGAGCAGGTACGAGCAGTACTTC.

This chain links TRBV6-1 with TRBJ1-5, with unresolved D. The CDR3 is made up of 13 amino acids. V lost 7 bases and J 6 bases, leaving 13 bases between the germline ends. Germline V gene lookup returns CDR1 MNHNS and CDR2 SASEGT. The CDR3 loop is CASMEGYSQPQHF. CDR3 DNA sequence: TGTGCCAGCATGGAAGGGTATAGTCAGCCCCAGCATTTT.

Many counts were recorded for this clonotype. The CDR3 reads CASSLGLRDEQFF. CDR3 nucleotides: TGTGCCAGCAGCCTGGGACTGAGGGATGAGCAGTTCTTC. The rearrangement links TRBV7-9 to TRBJ2-1; D might be TRBD2 (6 bases). Germline loops: CDR1 SEHNR, CDR2 FQNEAQ (reference sequence). V lost 5 bases and J lost 8, with 13 bases in between. The CDR3 has 13 amino acids.

There are a few counts of this clonotype. The chain is built from TRBV24-1 and TRBJ1-1; D is uncertain. Germline CDR1 is KGHDR and CDR2 is SFDVKD. The ends were cut back, 11 bases at V and 3 bases at J, with 15 bases in the middle. CDR3 length: 13 amino acids. The CDR3 DNA follows: TGTGCCATAACCTCCCGACGATACACTGAAGCTTTCTTT. Translation: CAITSRRYTEAFF.

About this clonotype itself: Since a much larger clone is just one base distant, this may be a read error. This chain links TRBV29-1 with TRBJ2-5; TRBD2 matches 11 bases. The assigned J gene may be wrong: the sequence end matches TRBJ2-7 better. CDR3 length equals 11 residues. Germline V CDR1 and CDR2: SQVTM, ANQGSEA. The DNA of the CDR3 is TGCAGCACTAGCGGGAGCAGCGAGCAGTACTTC. It encodes CSTSGSSEQYF.

V and J are TRBV6-5 and TRBJ2-3; 7 bases agree with TRBD1. V lost 6 bases to trimming and J lost 2 bases; unmatched junction nucleotides: 8. Germline lookup yields CDR1 MNHEY and CDR2 SVGAGI. The CDR3 spans 15 residues. CDR3 loop: CASRRGQGPTDTQYF. CDR3 bases: TGTGCCAGCAGGAGGGGGCAGGGGCCCACAGATACGCAGTATTTT.

Concerning this clonotype itself: A much larger clone differs from this one at a single base, so this may be a read error. This chain uses TRBV4-2 with TRBJ1-6, with D possibly TRBD1 on 6 matching bases. The CDR3 sequence is 16 residues long. Germline CDR1 reads LGHNA; CDR2 reads YNFKEQ. The CDR3 loop reads CASSEQEDTGWAPPHF. CDR3 sequence (DNA): TGTGCCAGCAGCGAGCAGGAGGATACAGGGTGGGCACCCCCCCACTTT.

The chain employs TRBV20-1 and TRBJ2-1; the D is unclear. In germline, CDR1 is DFQATT, CDR2 SNEGSKA (reference sequence). The V gene lost 2 bases and the J gene lost 3 bases, with 8 bases spanning the gap. The CDR3 totals 13 residues. The CDR3 sequence is CSARSGIYNEQFF. The DNA for the CDR3 is TGCAGTGCTAGATCTGGGATCTACAATGAGCAGTTCTTC.

The chain joins TRBV20-1 to TRBJ1-4; D might be TRBD1 (5 bases). This CDR3 contains 15 residues. Germline CDR1 and CDR2: DFQATT and SNEGSKA (reference sequence). Trimming removed 0 bases at V and 1 base at J, with 9 bases between. CDR3 sequence (DNA): TGCAGTGCTAGAGATCAAAGGGGAACTAATGAAAAACTGTTTTTT. The encoded protein is CSARDQRGTNEKLFF.

This chain links TRBV4-2 with TRBJ2-1; tentatively, D is TRBD2 (5 bases). The CDR3 extends over 16 amino acids. Trimming stripped 1 base from V and 5 bases from J, with 15 bases between. Germline V gene sequence: CDR1 LGHNA, CDR2 YNFKEQ. The CDR3, as DNA: TGTGCCAGCAGCCAAGCCCTTACCGGGAAAAACAATGAGCAGTTCTTC. Residues: CASSQALTGKNNEQFF.

This clonotype was seen repeatedly, ten times or more. This chain links TRBV5-6 with TRBJ2-7; D gene uncertain. Between the trimmed V and J ends, which lost 0 bases and 7 bases, there was a span of 17 bases. Germline V CDR1 and CDR2: SGHDT, YYEEEE. The CDR3 sequence is 15 residues long. This CDR3 is CASSLGTLRLSEQYF. The CDR3 DNA reads as TGTGCCAGCAGCTTGGGCACCCTTAGACTTTCGGAGCAGTACTTC.

Only a few counts were recorded for this clonotype. This sequence joins TRBV20-1 and TRBJ2-1; 13 bases fit TRBD2. Germline-derived CDR1 and CDR2 are DFQATT and SNEGSKA (reference sequence). The CDR3 totals 18 residues. V shed 0 bases and J 4 bases; nucleotides not matched to a gene: 9. The CDR3 region has the DNA TGCAGTGCTAGAGATAGGAGTTCGACTAGCGGGAGGTACAATGAGCAGTTCTTC. It encodes CSARDRSSTSGRYNEQFF.

This clonotype was counted many times. The J gene is TRBJ2-1, the V gene TRBV29-1; 10 nucleotides line up with TRBD2. The CDR3 runs 18 residues. Germline loops: CDR1 SQVTM, CDR2 ANQGSEA. With 3 bases clipped from V and 0 bases from J, the junction kept 11 bases outside the gene matches. DNA for the CDR3: TGCAGCGTTGATATGGCTAGCGGGGGTATCAGCTCCTACAATGAGCAGTTCTTC. Its translation is CSVDMASGGISSYNEQFF.

Remarks on this clonotype: The junction shows a germline mismatch at one end, possibly a read error. The chain combines TRBV6-1 with TRBJ1-4, with 7 bases that match TRBD1. This CDR3 region has 15 residues. Germline lookup yields CDR1 MNHNS and CDR2 SASEGT. CDR3 amino acids: CASSENRGHNEKRFF. CDR3 sequence (DNA): TGTGCCAGCAGTGAAAACAGGGGCCATAATGAAAAACGGTTTTTT.

There are many counts of this clonotype. The gene calls are TRBV12-3 or TRBV12-4 and TRBJ2-3, with D uncertain. CDR3 length: 10 amino acids. Trimming removed 3 bases at V and 14 bases at J, with 9 bases between. This CDR3 reads CASSLTRSYF. The CDR3 DNA is TGTGCCAGCAGTTTGACTCGCTCGTATTTT.

The chain employs TRBV29-1 and TRBJ1-4; D ambiguous. The V end lost 6 bases, the J end lost 10 bases, and 21 bases lay between the germline ends. The CDR3 is made up of 14 amino acids. The germline gives CDR1 SQVTM, CDR2 ANQGSEA. The CDR3, as DNA: TGCAGCGTGGGGTCTTCGGGTGGCGGTGGAAAACTGTTTTTT. Translated, it gives CSVGSSGGGGKLFF. Full variable domain (remainder filled in from reference TRBV29-1 and TRBJ1-4): SAVISQKPSRDICQRGTSLTIQCQVDSQVTMMFWYRQQPGQSLTLIATANQGSEATYESGFVIDKFPISRPNLTFSTLTVSNMSPEDSSIYLCSVGSSGGGGKLFFGSGTQLSVL.

CDR3 amino acids: CASSNPNSDRNYGYTF. The CDR3 coding sequence is TGCGCCAGCAGCAATCCTAACTCCGACAGGAACTATGGCTACACCTTC. The chain employs TRBV5-1 and TRBJ1-2; D may be TRBD1 (6 bases). CDR3 size: 16 residues. V shed 4 bases and J shed 2 bases, with 18 bases lying between them. Looked up from germline, CDR1 is SGHRS and CDR2 is YFSETQ.

V gene TRBV12-3 or TRBV12-4 combines with J gene TRBJ2-3; the D gene is possibly TRBD2 (7 bases). This CDR3 comprises 16 residues. V lost 4 bases, J lost 0 bases, and 14 bases lay in between. CDR3 sequence: CASSYREGQSTDTQYF. The CDR3 region has the DNA TGTGCCAGCAGTTACAGGGAGGGGCAAAGCACAGATACGCAGTATTTT.

V gene TRBV5-1 combines with J gene TRBJ1-4; D perhaps matches TRBD1 (5 bases). V was trimmed by 4 bases and J by 13 bases, leaving 35 bases between them. Germline CDR1 and CDR2: SGHRS and YFSETQ. This CDR3 has 19 residues. CDR3 DNA: TGCGCCAGCAGCGCGGACACCCTAACTCCCGCCTCCCCCATGAGGAGACTGTTTTTT. Translation gives CASSADTLTPASPMRRLFF. Full variable domain (rest looked up from reference TRBV5-1 and TRBJ1-4): KAGVTQTPRYLIKTRGQQVTLSCSPISGHRSVSWYQQTPGQGLQFLFEYFSETQRNKGNFPGRFSGRQFSNSRSEMNVSTLELGDSALYLCASSADTLTPASPMRRLFFGSGTQLSVL.

To note about this clonotype: A clone one base away is much larger, so this may be a read error. The CDR3: CASNKAGGNIRYF. DNA for the CDR3: TGTGCCAGCAATAAGGCGGGGGGGAACATTCGGTACTTC. The chain carries TRBV28 and TRBJ2-4; 9 bases map to TRBD2. Germline V gives CDR1 MDHEN, CDR2 SYDVKM. CDR3 length equals 13 residues.

This clonotype was picked up a small number of times. CDR3 protein: CASSSGTVTRSYTF. As DNA, the CDR3 is TGTGCCAGCAGCTCCGGGACGGTAACTAGAAGCTACACCTTC. V and J are TRBV3-1 and TRBJ1-2; tentatively, D is TRBD1 (5 bases). CDR1 and CDR2 from the germline V gene are LGHDT and YNNKEL (reference sequence). The CDR3 sequence is 14 residues long. V was trimmed by 5 bases and J by 9 bases, leaving 19 bases between them. Full variable domain (outside the CDR3, taken from reference TRBV3-1 and TRBJ1-2): DTAVSQTPKYLVTQMGNDKSIKCEQNLGHDTMYWYKQDSKKFLKIMFSYNNKELIINETVPNRFSPKSPDKAHLNLHINSLELGDSAVYFCASSSGTVTRSYTFGSGTRLTVV.

This clonotype has more than one count but fewer than ten. V and J are TRBV28 and TRBJ2-4; 9 bases are a match to TRBD1. The J call is in doubt because the DNA end fits TRBJ2-7 better. The CDR3 totals 15 residues. The germline CDR1 and CDR2 sequences are MDHEN and SYDVKM. DNA for the CDR3: TGTGCCAGCAGTCCGACGGGACAGGGTGGCTACGAGCAGTACTTC. Its translation is CASSPTGQGGYEQYF.

This clonotype was seen more than once but under ten times. One junction end disagrees with the germline gene, perhaps due to a read error. CDR3 residues: CASSPITTDTQYF. CDR3 in DNA: TGCGCCAGCAGCCCTATCACCACAGATACGCAGTATTTT. The rearrangement uses TRBV2 and TRBJ2-3; the D is unclear. In germline, CDR1 is SNHLY, CDR2 FYNNEI. The CDR3 totals 13 residues.